Below are 8 T cell receptor beta chains sequenced from a single sample in a study of cytomegalovirus exposure and HLA in healthy donors. Produced via immunoSEQ multiplex PCR; TCRdb's table is partial and in-frame only. The sample contains approximately 120,000 clones, about 88% of which appear only once. Sequenced sample: PBMCs. The receptors derive from a woman aged 18-29 years in good health and CMV-seronegative.

This clone occurred a few times. This chain uses TRBV2 with TRBJ1-2; D possibly corresponds to TRBD1 (5 bases). Trimming cost V 11 bases and J 0 bases, with 16 bases left between them. In germline, CDR1 is SNHLY, CDR2 FYNNEI. The CDR3 is 14 amino acids. The CDR3 nucleotides are TGTGCCTGCGGTGGGGCCGGTACTAACTATGGCTACACCTTC. The encoded protein is CACGGAGTNYGYTF.

The V and J genes are TRBV12-5 and TRBJ1-5; D is uncertain. This CDR3 is 14 amino acids long. Trimming shortened V by 10 bases and J by 0 bases, and 13 bases separated the two germline ends. CDR1 and CDR2 (germline): LGHNT, FRNRAP. In nucleotides, the CDR3 is TGTGCTACACCTGCGCACGTTAGCAATCAGCCCCAGCATTTT. Protein sequence: CATPAHVSNQPQHF.

This clone appeared once. The gene calls are TRBV27 and TRBJ1-4; maybe TRBD1 (6 bases). CDR1 and CDR2 (germline): MNHEY, SMNVEV (reference sequence). The CDR3 covers 12 residues. V lost 5 bases to trimming and J lost 8 bases, with 9 bases between them. CDR3: CASSQRGEKLFF. CDR3 DNA: TGTGCCAGCAGTCAAAGGGGGGAAAAACTGTTTTTT.

The table lists this clone with a few counts. The chain combines TRBV28 with TRBJ2-7; 12 bases align to TRBD2. This CDR3 has 14 residues. V shed 2 bases, J shed 4 bases, and the junction held 0 bases outside the gene matches. The germline V gene has CDR1 MDHEN and CDR2 SYDVKM. The CDR3 loop reads CASSLTSGGYEQYF. CDR3 in DNA: TGTGCCAGCAGTTTAACTAGCGGGGGGTACGAGCAGTACTTC.

The genes are TRBV30 and TRBJ2-1, with 8 nucleotides matching TRBD2. The germline CDR1 and CDR2 sequences are GTSNPN and SVGIG (reference sequence). With V trimmed by 3 bases and J by 8 bases, 9 bases remained unmatched. The CDR3 length is 14 residues. Written as DNA, the CDR3 is TGTGCCTGGAGGAGGCGGGGGGCAAACGATGAGCAGTTCTTC. Protein product: CAWRRRGANDEQFF. Full variable domain (remainder filled in from reference TRBV30 and TRBJ2-1): SQTIHQWPATLVQPVGSPLSLECTVEGTSNPNLYWYRQAAGRGLQLLFYSVGIGQISSEVPQNLSASRPQDRQFILSSKKLLLSDSGFYLCAWRRRGANDEQFFGPGTRLTVL.

The chain combines TRBV27 with TRBJ2-1, with D perhaps TRBD2 (6 bases). This CDR3 spans 15 amino acids. The V end lost 3 bases, the J end lost 2 bases, and 11 bases lay between the germline ends. Looked up from germline, CDR1 is MNHEY and CDR2 is SMNVEV (reference sequence). DNA for the CDR3: TGTGCCAGCAGTTTGCCGGGAGCCCCCTACAATGAGCAGTTCTTC. The encoded protein is CASSLPGAPYNEQFF.

This clone was seen at least ten times. This rearrangement joins TRBV6-1 to TRBJ1-4, with D perhaps matching TRBD1 (5 bases). Germline assignment: CDR1 MNHNS and CDR2 SASEGT. V lost 2 bases and J 5 bases, leaving 12 bases between the germline ends. The length of the CDR3 is 15 residues. The CDR3 nucleotides read TGTGCCAGCAGTGAACATTCAGGGTCCAATGAAAAACTGTTTTTT. Its protein is CASSEHSGSNEKLFF.

This chain links TRBV7-9 with TRBJ2-3; 8 nucleotides line up with TRBD2. With 4 bases clipped from V and 4 bases from J, the junction kept 4 bases outside the gene matches. This CDR3 region has 14 residues. Germline V gene data show CDR1 as SEHNR and CDR2 as FQNEAQ (reference sequence). This CDR3 is CASSSPGGADTQYF. CDR3 sequence (DNA): TGTGCCAGCAGCTCTCCGGGGGGGGCAGATACGCAGTATTTT.